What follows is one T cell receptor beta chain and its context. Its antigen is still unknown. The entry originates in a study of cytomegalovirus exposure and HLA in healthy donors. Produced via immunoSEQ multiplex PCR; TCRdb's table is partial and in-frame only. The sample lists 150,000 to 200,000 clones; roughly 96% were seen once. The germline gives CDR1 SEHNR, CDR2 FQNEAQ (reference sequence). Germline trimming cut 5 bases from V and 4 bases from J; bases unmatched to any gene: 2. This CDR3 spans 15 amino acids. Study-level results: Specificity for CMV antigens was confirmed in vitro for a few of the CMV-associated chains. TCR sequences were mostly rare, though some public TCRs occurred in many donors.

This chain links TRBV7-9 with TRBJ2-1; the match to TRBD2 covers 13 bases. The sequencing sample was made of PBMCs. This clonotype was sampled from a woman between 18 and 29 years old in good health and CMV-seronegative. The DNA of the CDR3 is TGTGCCAGCAGCGCGACTAGCGGGGGGTACAATGAGCAGTTCTTC. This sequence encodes CASSATSGGYNEQFF.